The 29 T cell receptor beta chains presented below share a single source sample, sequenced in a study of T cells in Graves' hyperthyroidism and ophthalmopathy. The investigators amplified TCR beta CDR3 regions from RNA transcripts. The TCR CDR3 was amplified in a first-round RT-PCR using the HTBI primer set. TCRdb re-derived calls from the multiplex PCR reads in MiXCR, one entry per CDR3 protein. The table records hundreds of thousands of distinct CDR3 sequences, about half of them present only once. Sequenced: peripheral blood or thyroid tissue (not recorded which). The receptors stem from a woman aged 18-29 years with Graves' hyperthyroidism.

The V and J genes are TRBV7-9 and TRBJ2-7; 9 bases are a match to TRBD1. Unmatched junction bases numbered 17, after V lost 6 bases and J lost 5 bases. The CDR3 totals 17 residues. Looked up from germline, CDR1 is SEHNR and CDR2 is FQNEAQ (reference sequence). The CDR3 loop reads CASSPVIGQGILHEQYF. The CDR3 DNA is TGTGCCAGCAGTCCAGTCATCGGACAGGGGATCTTACACGAGCAGTACTTC.

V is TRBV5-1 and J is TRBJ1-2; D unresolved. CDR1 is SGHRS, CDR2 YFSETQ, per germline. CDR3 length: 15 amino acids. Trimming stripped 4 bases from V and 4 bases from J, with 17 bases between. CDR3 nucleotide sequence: TGCGCCAGCAGCCAAACACCGGGCCAACGCTATGGCTACACCTTC. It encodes CASSQTPGQRYGYTF.

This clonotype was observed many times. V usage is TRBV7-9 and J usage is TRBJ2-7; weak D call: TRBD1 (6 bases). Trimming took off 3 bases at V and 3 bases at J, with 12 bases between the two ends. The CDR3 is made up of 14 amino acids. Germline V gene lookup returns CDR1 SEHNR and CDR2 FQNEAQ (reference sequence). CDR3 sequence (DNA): TGTGCCAGCAGCTTGGGAACAGGGATCTACGAGCAGTACTTC. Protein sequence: CASSLGTGIYEQYF.

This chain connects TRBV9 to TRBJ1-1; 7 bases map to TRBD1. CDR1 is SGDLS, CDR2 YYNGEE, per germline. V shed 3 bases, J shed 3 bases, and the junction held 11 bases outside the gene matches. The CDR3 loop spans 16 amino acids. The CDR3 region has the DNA TGTGCCAGCAGCGGTAGACAGGGAGCGGTCGACACTGAAGCTTTCTTT. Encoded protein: CASSGRQGAVDTEAFF. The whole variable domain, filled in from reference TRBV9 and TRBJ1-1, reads DSGVTQTPKHLITATGQRVTLRCSPRSGDLSVYWYQQSLDQGLQFLIQYYNGEERAKGNILERFSAQQFPDLHSELNLSSLELGDSALYFCASSGRQGAVDTEAFFGQGTRLTVV.

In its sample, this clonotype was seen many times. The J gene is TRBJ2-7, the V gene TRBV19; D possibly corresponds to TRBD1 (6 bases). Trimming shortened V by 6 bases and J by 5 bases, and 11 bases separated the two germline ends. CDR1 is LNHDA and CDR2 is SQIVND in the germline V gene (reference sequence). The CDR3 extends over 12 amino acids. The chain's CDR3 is CASSQGHNEQYF. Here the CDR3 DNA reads TGTGCCAGTAGCCAGGGACACAACGAGCAGTACTTC.

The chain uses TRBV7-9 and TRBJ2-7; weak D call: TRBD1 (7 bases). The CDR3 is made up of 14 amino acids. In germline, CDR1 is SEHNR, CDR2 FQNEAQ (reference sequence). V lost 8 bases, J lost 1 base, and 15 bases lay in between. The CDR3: CASVQGGGSYEQYF. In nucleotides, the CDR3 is TGTGCCAGCGTCCAGGGGGGAGGATCCTACGAGCAGTACTTC.

CDR3 nucleotide sequence: TGTGCCAGTAGTGAACAGGCGTTGGGTTATGGCTACACCTTC. Translated: CASSEQALGYGYTF. V is TRBV19 and J is TRBJ1-2, with D perhaps matching TRBD1 (5 bases). The V gene's germline CDR1 is LNHDA and CDR2 SQIVND (reference sequence). This CDR3 has 14 residues. V lost 5 bases and J lost 5, with 15 bases in between.

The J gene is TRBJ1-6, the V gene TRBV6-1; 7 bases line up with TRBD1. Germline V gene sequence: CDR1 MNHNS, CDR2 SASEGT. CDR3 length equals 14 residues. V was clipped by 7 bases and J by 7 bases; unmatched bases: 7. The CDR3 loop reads CASTRTGLNSPLHF. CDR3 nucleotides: TGTGCCAGCACCCGGACAGGACTAAATTCACCCCTCCACTTT.

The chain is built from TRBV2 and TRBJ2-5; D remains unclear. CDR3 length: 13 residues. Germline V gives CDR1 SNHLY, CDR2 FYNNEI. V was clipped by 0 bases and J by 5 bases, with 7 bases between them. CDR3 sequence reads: CASSEAARETQYF. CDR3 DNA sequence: TGTGCCAGCAGTGAAGCGGCGCGGGAGACCCAGTACTTC.

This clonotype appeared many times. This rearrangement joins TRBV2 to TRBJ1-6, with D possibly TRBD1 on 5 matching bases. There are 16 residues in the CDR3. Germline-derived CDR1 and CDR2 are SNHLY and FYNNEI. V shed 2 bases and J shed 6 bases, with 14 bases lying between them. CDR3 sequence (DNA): TGTGCCAGCAGTGAACGTGGGGTGAGGGGTAATTCACCCCTCCACTTT. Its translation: CASSERGVRGNSPLHF. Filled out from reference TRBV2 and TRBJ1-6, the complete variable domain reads EPEVTQTPSHQVTQMGQEVILRCVPISNHLYFYWYRQILGQKVEFLVSFYNNEISEKSEIFDDQFSVERPDGSNFTLKIRSTKLEDSAMYFCASSERGVRGNSPLHFGNGTRLTVT.

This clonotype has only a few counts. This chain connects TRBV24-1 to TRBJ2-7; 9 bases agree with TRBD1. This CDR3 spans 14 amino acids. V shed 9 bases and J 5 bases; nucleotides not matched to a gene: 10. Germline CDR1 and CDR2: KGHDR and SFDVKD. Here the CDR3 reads CATHPGQGSHEQYF. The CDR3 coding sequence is TGTGCCACCCACCCGGGACAGGGATCCCACGAGCAGTACTTC.

CDR3 in DNA: TGTGCCAGCAGCTTAATGGGGGGCTCTGGAAACACCATATATTTT. Translated: CASSLMGGSGNTIYF. This chain uses TRBV7-9 with TRBJ1-3, with a possible D match to TRBD1 (5 bases). V lost 2 bases and J lost 0, with 8 bases in between. The CDR3 is 15 amino acids. CDR1 is SEHNR, CDR2 FQNEAQ, per germline (reference sequence).

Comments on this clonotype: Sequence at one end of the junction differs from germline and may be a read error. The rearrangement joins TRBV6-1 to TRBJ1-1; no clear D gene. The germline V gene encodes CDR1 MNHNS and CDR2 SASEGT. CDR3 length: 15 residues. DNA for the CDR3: TGTGCCAGCAGTGTGCCACTTATGGGTAACACTGAAGCCTTCTTT. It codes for CASSVPLMGNTEAFF.

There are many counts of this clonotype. DNA of the CDR3: TGTGCCAGCAGCGTGGGGCTGAAGGAGACCCAGTACTTC. Translation gives CASSVGLKETQYF. The V gene is TRBV9, the J gene TRBJ2-5, with D perhaps matching TRBD1 (5 bases). The germline V gene encodes CDR1 SGDLS and CDR2 YYNGEE. The CDR3 loop spans 13 amino acids. V lost 2 bases, J lost 5 bases, and 10 bases lay in between.

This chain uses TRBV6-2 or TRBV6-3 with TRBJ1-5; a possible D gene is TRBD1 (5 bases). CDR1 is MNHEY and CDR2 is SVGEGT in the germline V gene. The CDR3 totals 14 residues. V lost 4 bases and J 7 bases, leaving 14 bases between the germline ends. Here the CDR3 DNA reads TGTGCCAGCAGTTCGGGGGGGTCCAGCCAGCCCCAGCATTTT. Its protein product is CASSSGGSSQPQHF.

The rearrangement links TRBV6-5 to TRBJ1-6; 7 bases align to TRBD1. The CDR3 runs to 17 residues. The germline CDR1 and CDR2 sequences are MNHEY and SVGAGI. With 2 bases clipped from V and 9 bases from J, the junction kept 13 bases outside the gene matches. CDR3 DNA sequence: TGTGCCAGCAGTTACCTAAAAGATACAGGGGTCGGTTCACCCCTCCACTTT. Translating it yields CASSYLKDTGVGSPLHF.

The DNA of the CDR3 is TGTGCCATCAGTGGGCCGGGGCAGAGCAATCAGCCCCAGCATTTT. This codes for CAISGPGQSNQPQHF. V usage is TRBV10-3 and J usage is TRBJ1-5; a possible D gene is TRBD1 (5 bases). V lost 4 bases to trimming and J lost 1 base, with 11 bases between them. The CDR3 covers 15 residues. From germline, CDR1 is ENHRY and CDR2 SYGVKD.

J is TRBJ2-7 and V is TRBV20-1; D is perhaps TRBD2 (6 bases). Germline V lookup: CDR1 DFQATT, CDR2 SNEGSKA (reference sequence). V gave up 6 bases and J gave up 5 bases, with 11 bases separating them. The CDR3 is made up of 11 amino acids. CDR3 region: CSAAWGDEQYF. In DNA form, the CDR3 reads TGCAGTGCCGCCTGGGGGGACGAGCAGTACTTC.

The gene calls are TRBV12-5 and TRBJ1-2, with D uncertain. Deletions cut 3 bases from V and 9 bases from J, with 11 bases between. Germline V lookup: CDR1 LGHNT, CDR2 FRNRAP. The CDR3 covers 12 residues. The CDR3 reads CASGFPLGRYTF. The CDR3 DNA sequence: TGTGCTAGTGGTTTCCCCCTTGGACGCTACACCTTC.

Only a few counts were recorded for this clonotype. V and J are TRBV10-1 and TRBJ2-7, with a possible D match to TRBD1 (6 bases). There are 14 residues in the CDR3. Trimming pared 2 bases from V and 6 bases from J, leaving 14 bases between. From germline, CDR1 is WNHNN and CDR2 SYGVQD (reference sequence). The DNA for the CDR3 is TGCGCCAGCAGTGAGACAGGGTGGCTTCCCGAGCAGTACTTC. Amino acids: CASSETGWLPEQYF.

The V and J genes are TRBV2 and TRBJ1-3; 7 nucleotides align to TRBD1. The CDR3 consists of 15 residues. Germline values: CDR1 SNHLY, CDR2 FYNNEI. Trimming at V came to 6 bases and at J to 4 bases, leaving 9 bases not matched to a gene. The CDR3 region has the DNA TGTGCCAGCAGAGGCACAGGGGCTGCCGGAAACACCATATATTTT. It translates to CASRGTGAAGNTIYF.

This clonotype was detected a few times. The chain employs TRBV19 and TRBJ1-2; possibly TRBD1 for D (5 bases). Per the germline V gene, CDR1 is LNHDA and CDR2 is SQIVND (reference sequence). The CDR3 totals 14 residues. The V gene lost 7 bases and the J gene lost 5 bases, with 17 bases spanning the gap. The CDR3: CASIWRDSVYGYTF. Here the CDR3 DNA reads TGTGCCAGTATCTGGCGGGACTCCGTTTATGGCTACACCTTC. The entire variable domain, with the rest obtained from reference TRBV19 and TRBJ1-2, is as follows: DGGITQSPKYLFRKEGQNVTLSCEQNLNHDAMYWYRQDPGQGLRLIYYSQIVNDFQKGDIAEGYSVSREKKESFPLTVTSAQKNPTAFYLCASIWRDSVYGYTFGSGTRLTVV.

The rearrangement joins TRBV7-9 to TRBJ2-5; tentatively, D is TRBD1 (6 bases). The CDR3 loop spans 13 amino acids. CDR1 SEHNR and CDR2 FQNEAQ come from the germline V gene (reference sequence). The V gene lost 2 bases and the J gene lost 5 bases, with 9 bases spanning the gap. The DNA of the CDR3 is TGTGCCAGCAGCTTATCAGGGGACGAGACCCAGTACTTC. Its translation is CASSLSGDETQYF.

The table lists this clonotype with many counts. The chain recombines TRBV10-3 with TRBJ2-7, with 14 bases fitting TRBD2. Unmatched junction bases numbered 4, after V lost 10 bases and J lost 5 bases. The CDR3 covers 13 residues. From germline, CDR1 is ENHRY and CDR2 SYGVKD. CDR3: CATAGLAGDEQYF. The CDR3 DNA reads TGTGCCACTGCGGGACTAGCGGGAGACGAGCAGTACTTC.

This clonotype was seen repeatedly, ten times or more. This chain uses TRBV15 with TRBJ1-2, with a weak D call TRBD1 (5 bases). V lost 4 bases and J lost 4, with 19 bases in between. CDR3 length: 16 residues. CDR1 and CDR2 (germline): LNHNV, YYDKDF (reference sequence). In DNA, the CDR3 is TGTGCCACCAGCATCAGTACCGGCACCGGGGCCTATGGCTACACCTTC. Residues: CATSISTGTGAYGYTF.

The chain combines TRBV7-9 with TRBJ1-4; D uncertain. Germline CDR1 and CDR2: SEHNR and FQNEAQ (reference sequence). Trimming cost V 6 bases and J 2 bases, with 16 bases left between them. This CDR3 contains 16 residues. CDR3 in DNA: TGTGCCAGCAGTCTGCCCAGCGGGCTCACTAATGAAAAACTGTTTTTT. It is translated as CASSLPSGLTNEKLFF. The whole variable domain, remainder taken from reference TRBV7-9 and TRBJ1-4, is DTGVSQNPRHKITKRGQNVTFRCDPISEHNRLYWYRQTLGQGPEFLTYFQNEAQLEKSRLLSDRFSAERPKGSFSTLEIQRTEQGDSAMYLCASSLPSGLTNEKLFFGSGTQLSVL.

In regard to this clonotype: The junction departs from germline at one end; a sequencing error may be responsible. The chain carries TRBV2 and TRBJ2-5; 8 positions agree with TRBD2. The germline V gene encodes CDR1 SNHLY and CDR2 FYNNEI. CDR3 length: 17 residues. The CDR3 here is CATSDLSRGGRLETQYF. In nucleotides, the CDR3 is TGTGCCACCAGTGATTTGTCCCGGGGGGGGCGGTTGGAGACCCAGTACTTC. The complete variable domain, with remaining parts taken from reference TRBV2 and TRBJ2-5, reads EPEVTQTPSHQVTQMGQEVILRCVPISNHLYFYWYRQILGQKVEFLVSFYNNEISEKSEIFDDQFSVERPDGSNFTLKIRSTKLEDSAMYFCATSDLSRGGRLETQYFGPGTRLLVL.

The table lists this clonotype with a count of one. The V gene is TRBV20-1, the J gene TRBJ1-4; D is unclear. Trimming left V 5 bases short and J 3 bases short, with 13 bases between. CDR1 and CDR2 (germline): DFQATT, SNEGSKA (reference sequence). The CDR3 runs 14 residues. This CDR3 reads CSAPRGIANEKLFF. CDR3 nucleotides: TGCAGTGCTCCCCGGGGAATTGCTAATGAAAAACTGTTTTTT.

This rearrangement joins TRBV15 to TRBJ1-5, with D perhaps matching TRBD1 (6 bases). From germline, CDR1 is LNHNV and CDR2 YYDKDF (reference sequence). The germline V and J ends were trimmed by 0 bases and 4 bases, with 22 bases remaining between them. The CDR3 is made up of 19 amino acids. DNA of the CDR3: TGTGCCACCAGCAGAGATCAGGTATCAGGGGCGTCTTCTAATCAGCCCCAGCATTTT. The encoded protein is CATSRDQVSGASSNQPQHF.